These 27 T cell receptor beta chains share one sample of origin, sequenced in a study of early stage breast cancer tumors. Sequenced by immunoSEQ multiplex PCR; TCRdb stores in-frame clones only, minus some. The data show 35,000 to 45,000 clones, under 80% seen once. Specimen: blood. The receptor set was obtained from a person aged 55 to 70 with breast cancer.

The chain links TRBV5-4 to TRBJ2-1; 8 nucleotides line up with TRBD1. The length of the CDR3 is 16 residues. In germline, CDR1 is SGHNT, CDR2 YYREEE (reference sequence). The V and J ends lost 4 bases and 2 bases, in that order; junction bases with no gene match: 8. This chain's CDR3 is CASSKPDRGTYNEQFF. CDR3 DNA sequence: TGTGCCAGCAGCAAACCAGACAGGGGAACCTACAATGAGCAGTTCTTC.

J is TRBJ1-2 and V is TRBV27; tentatively, D is TRBD1 (5 bases). The ends were cut back, 2 bases at V and 5 bases at J, with 15 bases in the middle. The germline gives CDR1 MNHEY, CDR2 SMNVEV (reference sequence). CDR3 length: 15 amino acids. CDR3 loop: CASSLKSGGGYGYTF. Written as DNA, the CDR3 is TGTGCCAGCAGTTTAAAGTCGGGCGGGGGGTATGGCTACACCTTC.

The genes are TRBV27 and TRBJ2-5, with 9 bases lining up with TRBD2. Germline loops: CDR1 MNHEY, CDR2 SMNVEV (reference sequence). Trimming cost V 2 bases and J 2 bases; bases outside gene matches: 9. This CDR3 region has 17 residues. The chain's CDR3 is CASSLNPGLAGQETQYF. CDR3 DNA sequence: TGTGCCAGCAGTTTAAACCCCGGGCTAGCGGGGCAAGAGACCCAGTACTTC.

The sample holds a few counts of this clone. The chain combines TRBV6-5 with TRBJ1-1; D unresolved. Germline lookup yields CDR1 MNHEY and CDR2 SVGAGI. The CDR3 is made up of 13 amino acids. Between the trimmed V and J ends, which lost 0 bases and 1 base, there was a span of 3 bases. The CDR3 sequence is CASSYSENTEAFF. CDR3 sequence (DNA): TGTGCCAGCAGTTACTCGGAGAACACTGAAGCTTTCTTT.

The chain combines TRBV7-3 with TRBJ2-6; 11 nucleotides agree with TRBD1. Germline CDR1 is SGHTA and CDR2 is FQGTGA. This CDR3 comprises 17 residues. V shed 5 bases, J shed 4 bases, and the junction held 7 bases outside the gene matches. CDR3 DNA: TGTGCCAGCAGCGGACAGGGGGCCTCGGGAGGGGCCAACGTCCTGACTTTC. Protein sequence: CASSGQGASGGANVLTF.

J is TRBJ1-5 and V is TRBV28; no clear D. CDR3 length equals 15 residues. The ends were cut back, 4 bases at V and 4 bases at J, with 14 bases in the middle. In germline, CDR1 is MDHEN, CDR2 SYDVKM. CDR3 amino acids: CASSSGGSGNQPQHF. The CDR3 region has the DNA TGTGCCAGCAGTTCGGGAGGGTCGGGAAATCAGCCCCAGCATTTT.

This clone was observed a few times. This rearrangement joins TRBV10-3 to TRBJ1-1; D is unclear. With 3 bases removed from V and 6 bases from J, the gap between germline ends came to 5 bases. The CDR3 consists of 11 residues. Germline loops: CDR1 ENHRY, CDR2 SYGVKD. In DNA form, the CDR3 reads TGTGCCATCAGTGAAGGTCCTGAAGCTTTCTTT. Translation: CAISEGPEAFF.

The J gene is TRBJ1-3, the V gene TRBV9, with 10 bases fitting TRBD1. Germline CDR1 and CDR2: SGDLS and YYNGEE. J was trimmed by 0 bases and V by 3 bases; bases with no gene match: 3. This CDR3 has 16 residues. CDR3 in DNA: TGTGCCAGCAGCGGGTGGACAGGGGGCTCTGGAAACACCATATATTTT. It yields the protein CASSGWTGGSGNTIYF.

The J gene is TRBJ2-3, the V gene TRBV7-2; 12 bases are a match to TRBD2. The CDR3 is 17 amino acids. The germline V gene encodes CDR1 SGHTA and CDR2 FQGNSA. V gave up 4 bases and J gave up 5 bases; unmatched junction bases: 10. The CDR3 DNA reads as TGTGCCAGCAGCTCCCGACTAGCGGGGGTAGTGCAAGATACGCAGTATTTT. Translation: CASSSRLAGVVQDTQYF.

The chain is built from TRBV2 and TRBJ1-1; TRBD1 agrees at 8 bases. Trimming at V came to 2 bases and at J to 1 base, leaving 3 bases not matched to a gene. The CDR3 is 15 amino acids. Germline V gene sequence: CDR1 SNHLY, CDR2 FYNNEI. The CDR3 sequence: CASSEYRGGNTEAFF. The CDR3 DNA sequence: TGTGCCAGCAGTGAATACAGGGGGGGGAACACTGAAGCTTTCTTT.

The J gene is TRBJ2-3, the V gene TRBV5-1; 10 bases match TRBD2. Germline CDR1 reads SGHRS; CDR2 reads YFSETQ. The length of the CDR3 is 17 residues. V lost 4 bases to trimming and J lost 3 bases; unmatched junction nucleotides: 11. CDR3 in DNA: TGCGCCAGCAGCACCAGTACTAGCGGGGTGGGAACAGATACGCAGTATTTT. It codes for CASSTSTSGVGTDTQYF.

V gene TRBV19 combines with J gene TRBJ2-7, with TRBD1 matching over 7 bases. V lost 3 bases, J lost 1 base, and 6 bases stayed unmatched. Germline CDR1 and CDR2: LNHDA and SQIVND (reference sequence). The CDR3 is 15 amino acids. The CDR3 bases are TGTGCCAGTAGTATTTGGCCAGGGGGTTCCTACGAGCAGTACTTC. Protein: CASSIWPGGSYEQYF. Filled out from reference TRBV19 and TRBJ2-7, the complete variable domain reads DGGITQSPKYLFRKEGQNVTLSCEQNLNHDAMYWYRQDPGQGLRLIYYSQIVNDFQKGDIAEGYSVSREKKESFPLTVTSAQKNPTAFYLCASSIWPGGSYEQYFGPGTRLTVT.

This clone was recorded a few times. The chain employs TRBV2 and TRBJ2-1; D is ambiguous. The ends were cut back, 8 bases at V and 8 bases at J, with 22 bases in the middle. The length of the CDR3 is 15 residues. Germline V CDR1 and CDR2: SNHLY, FYNNEI. The CDR3 loop is CASSSDVGSLDEQFF. CDR3 sequence (DNA): TGTGCCAGCTCGTCGGATGTCGGGTCCCTCGATGAGCAGTTCTTC. The whole variable domain, filled in from reference TRBV2 and TRBJ2-1, reads EPEVTQTPSHQVTQMGQEVILRCVPISNHLYFYWYRQILGQKVEFLVSFYNNEISEKSEIFDDQFSVERPDGSNFTLKIRSTKLEDSAMYFCASSSDVGSLDEQFFGPGTRLTVL.

This clone is labeled as medium-sized. The chain recombines TRBV4-2 with TRBJ2-7; D possibly uses TRBD1 or TRBD2 (5 bases each). The CDR3 runs to 17 residues. CDR1 is LGHNA, CDR2 YNFKEQ, per germline. V was cut by 4 bases and J by 3 bases, with 22 bases left in between. The CDR3: CASSPYYSQDSFYEQYF. The CDR3 nucleotides read TGTGCCAGCAGCCCGTATTACTCACAGGACTCATTCTACGAGCAGTACTTC.

The chain employs TRBV6-5 and TRBJ2-3; 10 bases agree with TRBD1. The CDR3 runs 15 residues. The V segment lost 6 bases and the J segment 11 bases; nucleotides outside the gene matches: 14. CDR1 MNHEY and CDR2 SVGAGI come from the germline V gene. In DNA form, the CDR3 reads TGTGCCAGCAGCCCTCCGGGACAGGGGTTTCGTGAGCAGTATTTT. It yields the protein CASSPPGQGFREQYF.

This chain's CDR3 is CASSAQDRSLFNEQFF. The CDR3 DNA is TGTGCCAGTAGTGCCCAGGACCGTTCGCTATTCAATGAGCAGTTCTTC. This chain uses TRBV19 with TRBJ2-1, with D unresolved. There are 16 residues in the CDR3. With 5 bases removed from V and 6 bases from J, the gap between germline ends came to 20 bases. Germline lookup yields CDR1 LNHDA and CDR2 SQIVND (reference sequence).

The chain joins TRBV5-6 to TRBJ1-6, with 9 bases identical to TRBD1. Germline CDR1 SGHDT, CDR2 YYEEEE. The junction had 4 bases not matched to a gene; V was cut back by 2 bases and J by 7 bases. The CDR3 covers 15 residues. CDR3 DNA: TGTGCCAGCAGCTTTAGGACAGGGGTAAATTCACCCCTCCACTTT. This codes for CASSFRTGVNSPLHF.

CDR3 loop: CASSIDLFLGQPNQPQHF. In DNA, the CDR3 is TGTGCCAGTAGTATAGATTTATTTCTCGGCCAGCCCAATCAGCCCCAGCATTTT. This chain uses TRBV19 with TRBJ1-5, with D unclear. The CDR3 has 18 amino acids. Between the trimmed V and J ends, which lost 0 bases and 3 bases, there was a span of 18 bases. The germline V gene has CDR1 LNHDA and CDR2 SQIVND (reference sequence).

This clone has a handful of counts. As DNA, the CDR3 is TGTGCCAGCAGCTCTGGGACCAAAGAGACCCAGTACTTC. Its protein product is CASSSGTKETQYF. The V gene is TRBV7-2, the J gene TRBJ2-5, with D perhaps being TRBD1 or TRBD2 (5 bases each). The CDR3 is 13 residues long. Per germline, CDR1 SGHTA and CDR2 FQGNSA. V was cut by 4 bases and J by 3 bases, with 9 bases left in between.

V and J are TRBV18 and TRBJ1-2; 10 bases map to TRBD1. The CDR3 loop spans 14 amino acids. V trimming: 2 bases; J trimming: 4 bases; junction bases outside the gene matches: 1. Germline CDR1 reads KGHSH; CDR2 reads LQKENI. Here the CDR3 DNA reads TGTGCCAGCTCACCAGGACAGGGGGGCTATGGCTACACCTTC. It encodes CASSPGQGGYGYTF. Full variable domain (outside the CDR3, taken from reference TRBV18 and TRBJ1-2): NAGVMQNPRHLVRRRGQEARLRCSPMKGHSHVYWYRQLPEEGLKFMVYLQKENIIDESGMPKERFSAEFPKEGPSILRIQQVVRGDSAAYFCASSPGQGGYGYTFGSGTRLTVV.

This chain joins TRBV6-5 and TRBJ2-7, with D possibly matching TRBD2 (5 bases). The CDR3 consists of 14 residues. Trimming took off 8 bases at V and 2 bases at J, with 16 bases between the two ends. Germline CDR1 reads MNHEY; CDR2 reads SVGAGI. The CDR3, as DNA: TGTGCCAGCCTCCCCTCGGGAAGACCCTACGAGCAGTACTTC. It translates to CASLPSGRPYEQYF.

V and J are TRBV6-7 and TRBJ2-7; D is perhaps TRBD1 (6 bases). TRBV6-7 counts as an open reading frame of uncertain function. V was cut by 6 bases and J by 6 bases, with 18 bases left in between. The CDR3 runs to 14 residues. The CDR3 region is CASSATGYPSEQYF. CDR3 bases: TGTGCCAGCAGCGCTACAGGGTACCCAAGCGAGCAGTACTTC.

This chain uses TRBV9 with TRBJ1-2; unclear D gene. Per the germline V gene, CDR1 is SGDLS and CDR2 is YYNGEE. V lost 0 bases to trimming and J lost 4 bases, with 10 bases between them. The CDR3 spans 14 residues. DNA of the CDR3: TGTGCCAGCAGCGTAGGGCGGGGTCGCTATGGCTACACCTTC. Protein product: CASSVGRGRYGYTF.

The CDR3 sequence: CASSYKTGINEKLFF. In DNA form, the CDR3 reads TGTGCCAGCAGTTACAAGACAGGGATCAATGAAAAACTGTTTTTT. The rearrangement links TRBV6-9 to TRBJ1-4; 7 nucleotides agree with TRBD1. Germline V gene data show CDR1 as MNHGY and CDR2 as SVAAGI. This CDR3 comprises 15 residues. J gave up 5 bases and V 3 bases, and 6 bases lay outside the gene matches.

This clone was observed a single time. The chain is built from TRBV11-3 and TRBJ2-3; 8 bases line up with TRBD2. V lost 1 base, J lost 1 base, and 7 bases stayed unmatched. The germline V gene has CDR1 SGHNT and CDR2 YENEEA. CDR3 length equals 17 residues. The DNA of the CDR3 is TGTGCCAGCAGCTTAGGGATGCGCGGGGGGCGCACAGATACGCAGTATTTT. Its translation: CASSLGMRGGRTDTQYF.

The V call is TRBV7-3, the J call TRBJ2-1; 8 bases agree with TRBD2. V shed 2 bases and J 7 bases; nucleotides not matched to a gene: 7. Germline-derived CDR1 and CDR2 are SGHTA and FQGTGA. The CDR3 runs to 15 residues. This chain's CDR3 is CASSLFLAGRNEQFF. CDR3 nucleotides: TGTGCCAGCAGCTTATTTTTAGCGGGGAGGAATGAGCAGTTCTTC. Filled out from reference TRBV7-3 and TRBJ2-1, the complete variable domain reads GAGVSQTPSNKVTEKGKYVELRCDPISGHTALYWYRQSLGQGPEFLIYFQGTGAADDSGLPNDRFFAVRPEGSVSTLKIQRTERGDSAVYLCASSLFLAGRNEQFFGPGTRLTVL.

J is TRBJ2-7 and V is TRBV28; TRBD1 matches at 8 bases. Looked up from germline, CDR1 is MDHEN and CDR2 is SYDVKM. The junction had 7 bases not matched to a gene; V was cut back by 6 bases and J by 6 bases. The CDR3 sequence is 13 residues long. The CDR3 loop reads CASSVGQVSEQYF. The CDR3 nucleotides are TGTGCCAGCAGCGTGGGACAGGTATCCGAGCAGTACTTC.